The rows below give T cell receptor beta chains drawn from one sample of a study of shared clonotypes between healthy human individuals. Generated by immunoSEQ multiplex PCR, the TCRdb table keeps only in-frame clones and is missing some. The sample shows just under 350,000 clones, around four fifths of them seen only once. Sequences were obtained from memory CD4+ T cells sorted from blood. The source is a man aged 30 to 39 in good health. Each CDR3 is given with its conserved first and last residue. The D gene is left open where the match is weak. Size values are once, few and many counts, or a class for expanded clones, and some rows have none.

j_call clone_size cdr3_length d_call v_call cdr3_nt cdr3_aa
TRBJ2-5 . 14 . TRBV5-4 TGTGCCAGCAGCAGGGCCCGGGGCCAAGAGACCCAGTACTTC CASSRARGQETQYF
TRBJ2-7 . 13 . TRBV18 TGTGCCAGCTCTCTCGAACAGGGCTCCGAGCAGTACTTC CASSLEQGSEQYF
TRBJ2-7 . 16 TRBD2 TRBV6-6 TGTGCCAGCAGTTCCCCTAGCGGGAGGGCCAGAGACGAGCAGTACTTC CASSSPSGRARDEQYF
TRBJ2-2 . 15 . TRBV5-4 TGTGCCAGCAGCTTCCAGGGGGGCAGGGACGGGGAGCTGTTTTTT CASSFQGGRDGELFF
TRBJ2-7 . 15 . TRBV7-2 TGTGCCAGCAGCTTAGCCGGCCTGGGGGTGTACGAGCAGTACTTC CASSLAGLGVYEQYF
TRBJ2-5 . 14 . TRBV6-5 TGTGCCAGCAGTGGCACAGGGCACCAAGAGACCCAGTACTTC CASSGTGHQETQYF
TRBJ1-5 few 15 TRBD1 TRBV28 TGTGCCAACCGACAGGGCGGGTTTCGGAATCAGCCCCAGCATTTT CANRQGGFRNQPQHF
TRBJ1-2 . 11 . TRBV5-4 TGTGCCAGCAGCTTGGGATATGGCTACACCTTC CASSLGYGYTF
TRBJ2-6 . 18 TRBD1 TRBV15 TGTGCCACCAGCAGAGATCGAGGGACAGGGAGTGGGGCCAACGTCCTGACTTTC CATSRDRGTGSGANVLTF
TRBJ1-2 . 14 . TRBV7-2 TGTGCCAGCAGCTTAGAGGGACCCCTCTATGGCTACACCTTC CASSLEGPLYGYTF
TRBJ2-1 few 10 . TRBV7-9 TGTGCCCTCGGGGGGCCGGTTAGGTTCTTC CALGGPVRFF
TRBJ2-3 . 14 TRBD2 TRBV9 TGTGCCAGCAAAGGGCGGGAGGGCACAGATACGCAGTATTTT CASKGREGTDTQYF
TRBJ2-2 . 17 . TRBV7-2 TGTGCCAGCAGCTTAGGGCTTGTGCTAGCCGGCACCGGGGAGCTGTTTTTT CASSLGLVLAGTGELFF
TRBJ2-3 . 16 . TRBV6-1 TGTGCCAGCAGTGAAAGGGTTAGACCGTCCACAGATACGCAGTATTTT CASSERVRPSTDTQYF
TRBJ1-1 . 11 . TRBV25-1 TGTGCCAGCAGTGAATTCACTGAAGCTTTCTTT CASSEFTEAFF
TRBJ2-2 . 14 . TRBV19 TGTGCCAGTAGTATATCCGGGGCAGGTGGGGAGCTGTTTTTT CASSISGAGGELFF
TRBJ2-7 few 14 . TRBV2 TGTGCCAGCAGTTTCCTAGCTAAGGCCTACGAGCAGTACTTC CASSFLAKAYEQYF
TRBJ1-2 . 15 TRBD1 TRBV7-9 TGTGCCAGCAGCTTAGATCGGACAGGGGTTGAAGGCTACACCTTC CASSLDRTGVEGYTF
TRBJ1-3 . 16 TRBD1 TRBV25-1 TGTGCCAGCAGTACCCAGGGGGGCGGCTCTGGAAACACCATATATTTT CASSTQGGGSGNTIYF
TRBJ2-7 . 13 . TRBV18 TGTGCCAGCTCCTACGGCGCAGGGTACGAGCAGTACTTC CASSYGAGYEQYF
TRBJ1-3 . 15 . TRBV19 TGTGCCAGTAGCCTCGGGGAACCTCGTGGAAACACCATATATTTT CASSLGEPRGNTIYF
TRBJ2-1 few 16 TRBD2 TRBV5-1 TGCGCCAGCAGCTCGGGGAGCGGGATGTCCTACAATGAGCAGTTCTTC CASSSGSGMSYNEQFF
TRBJ2-5 . 15 . TRBV2 TGTGCCAGCAAATTAGGGAGATCGATCTCAGAGACCCAGTACTTC CASKLGRSISETQYF
TRBJ2-6 few 15 . TRBV11-2 TGTGCCAGCAGCTTTTCGGGGGCTGGGGCCAACGTCCTGACTTTC CASSFSGAGANVLTF
TRBJ2-5 . 15 . TRBV7-7 TGTGCCAGCAGCCCGACCGGGACTCCACAAGAGACCCAGTACTTC CASSPTGTPQETQYF
TRBJ2-6 . 15 . TRBV11-2 TGTGCCAGCAGCCCTAGGGGTGCTGGGGCCAACGTCCTGACTTTC CASSPRGAGANVLTF
TRBJ1-4 few 13 TRBD1 TRBV2 TGTGCCAGCAGTGCCCGAGGACAGGCAGATACCCTTTTT CASSARGQADTLF
TRBJ2-2 . 15 . TRBV5-5 TGTGCCAGCAGCTTGATCAGGGGAGGCACCGGGGAGCTGTTTTTT CASSLIRGGTGELFF
TRBJ2-1 . 15 . TRBV2 TGTGCCAGCATTGACCCTATTTCCTTATACAATGAGCAGTTCTTC CASIDPISLYNEQFF
TRBJ1-2 . 12 . TRBV18 TGTGCCAGCTCACCATATACAGGCGGCTACACCTTC CASSPYTGGYTF
TRBJ2-5 once 13 TRBD2 TRBV5-4 TGTGCCAGCAGCATAGCGGGGCAAGAGACCCAGTACTTC CASSIAGQETQYF
TRBJ1-2 few 13 TRBD1 TRBV7-6 TGTGCCAGCAGGCGGGACAGGGGTACTTCCTACACCTTC CASRRDRGTSYTF
TRBJ1-5 . 11 . TRBV29-1 TGCAGCGTTGAAGACGTGGGGGTTCGGCATTTT CSVEDVGVRHF
TRBJ2-2 once 18 TRBD2 TRBV15 TGTGCCACCAGCAGAGGGTCTAGCGGGAGGGTTAACACCGGGGAGCTGTTTTTT CATSRGSSGRVNTGELFF
TRBJ2-7 . 14 TRBD1 TRBV29-1 TGCAGCGTCGTAGCAGGGTCAGGGGGTTACGAGCAGTACTTC CSVVAGSGGYEQYF
TRBJ2-1 . 16 . TRBV5-1 TGCGCCAGCAGCGAAAGGACTGGGGCAACCTACAATGAGCAGTTCTTC CASSERTGATYNEQFF
TRBJ1-2 . 13 . TRBV27 TGTGCCAGCAGTTGGCAGGGTGGCTATGGCTACACCTTC CASSWQGGYGYTF
TRBJ2-2 . 15 TRBD2 TRBV7-2 TGTGCCAGCAGGATAGCGGGAGCCTTCACCGGGGAGCTGTTTTTT CASRIAGAFTGELFF
TRBJ1-2 . 16 TRBD1 TRBV18 TGTGCCAGCTCACCACGAGGGACAGCGGGGGAGTATGGCTACACCTTC CASSPRGTAGEYGYTF
TRBJ2-4 . 19 TRBD2 TRBV7-2 TGTGCCAGCAGCTCCCAGCCGACTAGCGGGGGAGGGGCCAAAAACATTCAGTACTTC CASSSQPTSGGGAKNIQYF
TRBJ1-5 few 14 . TRBV7-2 TGTGCCAGCAGCTTAGTAGGGGGGCCCCAGCCCCAGCATTTT CASSLVGGPQPQHF
TRBJ2-7 . 15 . TRBV6-1 TGTGCCAGCAGTGAAGGGATTGGGGGCTCCTACGAGCAGTACTTC CASSEGIGGSYEQYF
TRBJ1-5 . 12 . TRBV7-2 TGTGCCAGCAGCTTAGCAGACAGCCCCCAGCATTTT CASSLADSPQHF
TRBJ2-1 . 13 . TRBV11-2 TGTGCCAGCAGCTTACAGTCCGGTGATGAGCAGTTCTTC CASSLQSGDEQFF
TRBJ2-3 once 15 TRBD2 TRBV6-4 TGTGCCAGCAGTGACTCGAGCGGGAGAACAGATACGCAGTATTTT CASSDSSGRTDTQYF
TRBJ2-2 . 16 TRBD2 TRBV2 TGTGCCAGCAAGGGGGGCGGCGGGAGGGACGCCGGGGAGCTGTTTTTT CASKGGGGRDAGELFF
TRBJ2-7 . 14 TRBD2 TRBV28 TGTGCCAGCAGTGGGGCTAGCGGGACCGACGAGCAGTACTTC CASSGASGTDEQYF
TRBJ1-5 . 17 . TRBV6-1 TGTGCCAGCAGTGAACTTCGCGGCAACGGGGTTGCTCAGCCCCAGCATTTT CASSELRGNGVAQPQHF
TRBJ2-1 . 13 . TRBV2 TGTGCCGCAACAGGGAGCTCCTACAATGAGCAGTTCTTC CAATGSSYNEQFF
TRBJ2-7 . 15 . TRBV5-4 TGTGCCAGCAGCAACAGGGCCGGGGGCTCCTACGAGCAGTACTTC CASSNRAGGSYEQYF